This TCR beta chain was documented in a study of chemoradiotherapy in HPV16-positive cancers (dated by TCRdb to 2021 to 2024). With respect to the entire study: Functional T-cell assays on cells from two HPV16-positive patients defined candidate HPV-specific T-cell clones and common TCR motifs. The study asked whether T-cell immunity against the HPV oncoproteins E6 and E7 changes during chemoradiotherapy and whether it affects survival. The candidate HPV-specific TCRs and motifs were then tracked in TCR repertoires from around 93 patients with HPV-related cancers. The investigation overall reported the following: Expansion of candidate HPV-specific clones and E7-related TCR motifs was observed in the tumor microenvironment during treatment, whereas no such expansion was observed for non-HPV-specific T cells. Improved recurrence-free survival in HPV16-positive patients was associated with expansion of HPV-responsive T cells during chemoradiotherapy. Only two HPV16-positive patients were used to derive the functional definition of HPV-specific T cells, and the survival association was reported for HPV16-positive patients.

Repertoires were sampled multiple times during chemoradiotherapy, which allowed clonal expansion in the tumor microenvironment to be followed. V sheds 1 base and J sheds 6 bases, leaving 13 bases between their ends. The CDR3 contains 14 residues, cysteine and phenylalanine counted. The DNA shown is the 42-base CDR3, in frame from base 1. The germline V gene specifies SGHAT as CDR1 and FQNNGV as CDR2. The method behind the library was the immunoSEQ multiplex PCR assay. TCRdb holds this immuneACCESS table with in-frame rearrangements only. Some clones are missing; in checked studies, unresolved V genes explain under half, and the rest has no known cause. For this sample the table gives 9,500 to 13,000 clones, of which around four fifths were detected only once. Clones ranked in the top ten supply roughly 14% of the sample. As to this clone: Its antigen has not been determined. Base qualities are not at hand, and no much larger clone is one base apart.

The material was tumor tissue, obtained from a patient who underwent chemoradiotherapy. The sequence was obtained from a human donor with HPV-associated anogenital cancer. The receptor chain draws on TRBV11-2 and TRBJ2-7, with the D gene uncertain. The nucleotide sequence reads TGTGCCAGCAGCTTAGCTCCCAAGCCCCTCGAGCAGTACTTC. This translates into CASSLAPKPLEQYF.